This paragraph covers one TCR beta chain sequence. Its antigen is undetermined. This specimen belongs to a study of cytomegalovirus exposure and HLA in healthy donors. Study results and caveats: The study listed about 150 cytomegalovirus-associated TCR beta chains.

Produced via immunoSEQ multiplex PCR; TCRdb's table is partial and in-frame only. The data show 85,000 to 120,000 clones, about 85% seen once. There are 14 residues in the CDR3. Germline V gene data show CDR1 as SGHDN and CDR2 as FVKESK. Losses at the gene ends were 0 bases for V and 6 bases for J; bases not matched to a gene: 5. This receptor was taken from a woman aged 18-29 years in good health and CMV-seropositive. Sequenced input: PBMCs. The chain joins TRBV14 to TRBJ2-7; TRBD1 matches at 7 bases. The CDR3 protein is CASSQDRGYFEQYF. DNA of the CDR3: TGTGCCAGCAGCCAAGACAGGGGGTATTTCGAGCAGTACTTC.